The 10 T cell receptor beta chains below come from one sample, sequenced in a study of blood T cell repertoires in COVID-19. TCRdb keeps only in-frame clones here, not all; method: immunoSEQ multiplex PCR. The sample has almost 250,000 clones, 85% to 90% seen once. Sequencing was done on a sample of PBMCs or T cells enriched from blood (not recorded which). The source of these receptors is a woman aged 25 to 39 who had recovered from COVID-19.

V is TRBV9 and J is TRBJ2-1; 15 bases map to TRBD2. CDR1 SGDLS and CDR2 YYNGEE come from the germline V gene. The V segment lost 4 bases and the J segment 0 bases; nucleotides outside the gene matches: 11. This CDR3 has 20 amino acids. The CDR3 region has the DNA TGTGCCAGCAGCCCCCGGGGCGGACTAGCGGGAGGGAGCTCCTACAATGAGCAGTTCTTC. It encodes CASSPRGGLAGGSSYNEQFF.

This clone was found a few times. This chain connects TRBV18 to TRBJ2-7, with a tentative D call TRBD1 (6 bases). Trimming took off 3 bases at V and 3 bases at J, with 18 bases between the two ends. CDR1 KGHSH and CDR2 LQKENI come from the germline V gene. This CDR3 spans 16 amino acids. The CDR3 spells CASSPAGQLLLYEQYF. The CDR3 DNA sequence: TGTGCCAGCTCACCTGCCGGACAGCTCTTACTCTACGAGCAGTACTTC.

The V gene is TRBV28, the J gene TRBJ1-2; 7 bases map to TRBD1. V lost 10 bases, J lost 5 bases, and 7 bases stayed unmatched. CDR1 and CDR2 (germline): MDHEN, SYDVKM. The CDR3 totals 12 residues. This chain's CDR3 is CATLRGVYGYTF. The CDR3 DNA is TGTGCCACCCTCAGGGGGGTTTATGGCTACACCTTC.

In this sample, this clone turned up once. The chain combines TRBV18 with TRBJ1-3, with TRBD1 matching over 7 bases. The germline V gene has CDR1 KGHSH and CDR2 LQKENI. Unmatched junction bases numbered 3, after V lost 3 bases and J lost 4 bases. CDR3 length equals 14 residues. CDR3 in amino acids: CASSPRDRGNTIYF. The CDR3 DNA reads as TGTGCCAGCTCACCGAGGGACAGAGGAAACACCATATATTTT.

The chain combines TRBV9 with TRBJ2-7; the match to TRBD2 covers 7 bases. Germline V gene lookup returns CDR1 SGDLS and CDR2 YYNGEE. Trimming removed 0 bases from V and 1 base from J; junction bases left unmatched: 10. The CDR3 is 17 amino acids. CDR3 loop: CASSVGGGGGRSYEQYF. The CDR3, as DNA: TGTGCCAGCAGCGTAGGGGGAGGCGGCGGGAGATCCTACGAGCAGTACTTC.

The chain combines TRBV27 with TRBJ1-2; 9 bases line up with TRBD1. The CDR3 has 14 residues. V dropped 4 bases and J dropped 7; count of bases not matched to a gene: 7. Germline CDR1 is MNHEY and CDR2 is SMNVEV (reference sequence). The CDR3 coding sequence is TGTGCCAGCAGTTCAGGGGACAGGGTAGTTGGCTACACCTTC. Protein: CASSSGDRVVGYTF.

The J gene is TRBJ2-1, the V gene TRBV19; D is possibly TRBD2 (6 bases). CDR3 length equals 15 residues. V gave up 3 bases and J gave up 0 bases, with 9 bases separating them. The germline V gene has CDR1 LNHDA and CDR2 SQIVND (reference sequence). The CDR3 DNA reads TGTGCCAGTAGTATTAGCGGAAGCTCCTACAATGAGCAGTTCTTC. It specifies CASSISGSSYNEQFF.

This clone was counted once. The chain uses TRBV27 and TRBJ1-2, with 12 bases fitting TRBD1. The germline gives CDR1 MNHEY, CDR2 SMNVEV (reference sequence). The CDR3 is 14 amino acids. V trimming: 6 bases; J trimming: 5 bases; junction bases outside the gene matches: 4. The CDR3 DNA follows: TGTGCCAGCAGCAGGGACAGGGGGCTATATGGCTACACCTTC. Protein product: CASSRDRGLYGYTF.

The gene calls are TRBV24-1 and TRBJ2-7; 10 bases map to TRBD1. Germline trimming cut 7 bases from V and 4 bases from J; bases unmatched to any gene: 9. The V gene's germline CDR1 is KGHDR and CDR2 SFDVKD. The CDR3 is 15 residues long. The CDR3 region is CATRTGTGVSYEQYF. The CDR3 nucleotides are TGTGCCACCAGGACTGGGACAGGGGTTTCGTACGAGCAGTACTTC.

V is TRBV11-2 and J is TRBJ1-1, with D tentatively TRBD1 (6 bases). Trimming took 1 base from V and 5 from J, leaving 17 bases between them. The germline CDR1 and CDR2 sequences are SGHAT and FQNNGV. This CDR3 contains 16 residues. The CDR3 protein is CASSLAQGSSGTEAFF. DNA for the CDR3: TGTGCCAGCAGCTTAGCCCAGGGGAGTTCTGGGACTGAAGCTTTCTTT.